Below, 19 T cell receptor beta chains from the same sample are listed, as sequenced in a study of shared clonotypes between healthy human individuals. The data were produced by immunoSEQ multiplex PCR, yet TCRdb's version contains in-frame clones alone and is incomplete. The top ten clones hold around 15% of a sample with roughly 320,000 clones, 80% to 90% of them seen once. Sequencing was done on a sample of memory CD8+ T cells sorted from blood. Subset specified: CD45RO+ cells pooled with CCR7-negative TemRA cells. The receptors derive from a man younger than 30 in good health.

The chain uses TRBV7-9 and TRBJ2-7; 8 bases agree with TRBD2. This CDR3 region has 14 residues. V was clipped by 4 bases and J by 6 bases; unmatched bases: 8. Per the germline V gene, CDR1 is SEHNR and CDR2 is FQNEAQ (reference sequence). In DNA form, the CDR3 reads TGTGCCAGCAGCTCCCCGGCGGGGGGACGCGAGCAGTACTTC. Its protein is CASSSPAGGREQYF. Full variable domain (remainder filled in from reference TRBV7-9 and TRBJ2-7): DTGVSQNPRHKITKRGQNVTFRCDPISEHNRLYWYRQTLGQGPEFLTYFQNEAQLEKSRLLSDRFSAERPKGSFSTLEIQRTEQGDSAMYLCASSSPAGGREQYFGPGTRLTVT.

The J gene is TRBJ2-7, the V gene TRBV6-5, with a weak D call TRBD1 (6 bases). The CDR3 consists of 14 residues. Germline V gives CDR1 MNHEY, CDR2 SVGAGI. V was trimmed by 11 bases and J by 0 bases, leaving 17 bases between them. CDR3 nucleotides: TGTGCCGTATCCAGGGGCTACTACTCCTACGAGCAGTACTTC. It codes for CAVSRGYYSYEQYF.

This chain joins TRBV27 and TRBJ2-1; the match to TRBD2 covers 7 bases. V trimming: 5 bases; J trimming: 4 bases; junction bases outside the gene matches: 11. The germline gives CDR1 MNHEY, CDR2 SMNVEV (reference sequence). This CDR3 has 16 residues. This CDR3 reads CASSPGGEGIYNEQFF. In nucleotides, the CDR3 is TGTGCCAGCAGTCCTGGGGGGGAGGGCATTTACAATGAGCAGTTCTTC.

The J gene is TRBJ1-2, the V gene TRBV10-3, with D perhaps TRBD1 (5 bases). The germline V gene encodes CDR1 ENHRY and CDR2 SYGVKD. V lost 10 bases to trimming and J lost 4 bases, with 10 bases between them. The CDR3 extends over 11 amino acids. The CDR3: CATPGTYGYTF. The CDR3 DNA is TGTGCCACCCCCGGGACCTATGGCTACACCTTC.

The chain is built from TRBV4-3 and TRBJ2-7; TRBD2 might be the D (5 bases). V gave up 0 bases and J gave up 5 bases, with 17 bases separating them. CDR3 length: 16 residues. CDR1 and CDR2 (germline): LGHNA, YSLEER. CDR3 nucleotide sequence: TGCGCCAGCAGCCAAGAAAGTCGGGAAAGACTGGACGAGCAGTACTTC. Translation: CASSQESRERLDEQYF.

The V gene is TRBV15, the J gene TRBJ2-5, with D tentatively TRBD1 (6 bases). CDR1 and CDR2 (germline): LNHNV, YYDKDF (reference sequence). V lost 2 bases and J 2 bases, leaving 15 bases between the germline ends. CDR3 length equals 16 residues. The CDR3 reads CATSRSEVGAQETQYF. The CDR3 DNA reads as TGTGCCACCAGCAGATCCGAGGTGGGGGCACAAGAGACCCAGTACTTC.

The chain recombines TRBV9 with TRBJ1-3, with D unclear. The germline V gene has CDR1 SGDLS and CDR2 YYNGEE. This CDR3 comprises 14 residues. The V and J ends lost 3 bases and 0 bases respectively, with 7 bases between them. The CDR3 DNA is TGTGCCAGCAGCGGACACAACTCTGGAAACACCATATATTTT. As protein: CASSGHNSGNTIYF.

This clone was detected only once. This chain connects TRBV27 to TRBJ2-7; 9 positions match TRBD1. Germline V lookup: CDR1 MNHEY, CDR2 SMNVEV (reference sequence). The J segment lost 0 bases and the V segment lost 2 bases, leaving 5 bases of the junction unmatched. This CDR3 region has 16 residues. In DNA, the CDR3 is TGTGCCAGCAGTTTAATTGGGACAGGGAGCTCCTACGAGCAGTACTTC. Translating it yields CASSLIGTGSSYEQYF.

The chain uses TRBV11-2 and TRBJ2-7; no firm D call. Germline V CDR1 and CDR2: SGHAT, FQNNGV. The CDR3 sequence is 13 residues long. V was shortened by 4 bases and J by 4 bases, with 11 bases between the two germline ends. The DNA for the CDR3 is TGTGCCAGCAGCTCCTCCCATTGGTACGAGCAGTACTTC. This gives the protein CASSSSHWYEQYF. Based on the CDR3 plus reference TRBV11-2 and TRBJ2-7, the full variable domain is EAGVAQSPRYKIIEKRQSVAFWCNPISGHATLYWYQQILGQGPKLLIQFQNNGVVDDSQLPKDRFSAERLKGVDSTLKIQPAKLEDSAVYLCASSSSHWYEQYFGPGTRLTVT.

The CDR3 loop reads CASTDTGDLINSPLHF. Here the CDR3 DNA reads TGTGCCAGCACCGATACAGGGGACCTTATCAATTCACCCCTCCACTTT. This sequence joins TRBV6-6 and TRBJ1-6, with TRBD1 matching over 7 bases. The CDR3 covers 16 residues. CDR1 is MNHNY and CDR2 is SVGAGI in the germline V gene (reference sequence). Unmatched junction bases numbered 13, after V lost 7 bases and J lost 7 bases.

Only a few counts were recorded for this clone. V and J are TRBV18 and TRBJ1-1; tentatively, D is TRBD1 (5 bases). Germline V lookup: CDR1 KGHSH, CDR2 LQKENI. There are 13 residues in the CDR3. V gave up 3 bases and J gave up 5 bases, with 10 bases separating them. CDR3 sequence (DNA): TGTGCCAGCTCACCCTCGGGGGGGACTGAAGCTTTCTTT. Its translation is CASSPSGGTEAFF.

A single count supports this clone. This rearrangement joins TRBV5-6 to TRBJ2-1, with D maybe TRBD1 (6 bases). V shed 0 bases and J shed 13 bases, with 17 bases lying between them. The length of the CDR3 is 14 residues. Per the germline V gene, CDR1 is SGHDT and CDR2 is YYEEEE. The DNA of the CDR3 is TGTGCCAGCAGCTTGGCCGGGCTGGGGACACCACAGTTCTTC. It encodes CASSLAGLGTPQFF.

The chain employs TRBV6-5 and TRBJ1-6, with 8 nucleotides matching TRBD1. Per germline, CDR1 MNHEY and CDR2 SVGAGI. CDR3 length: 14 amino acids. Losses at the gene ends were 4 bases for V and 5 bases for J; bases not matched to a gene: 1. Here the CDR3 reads CASSLQGDNSPLHF. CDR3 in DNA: TGTGCCAGCAGTTTACAGGGGGATAATTCACCCCTCCACTTT.

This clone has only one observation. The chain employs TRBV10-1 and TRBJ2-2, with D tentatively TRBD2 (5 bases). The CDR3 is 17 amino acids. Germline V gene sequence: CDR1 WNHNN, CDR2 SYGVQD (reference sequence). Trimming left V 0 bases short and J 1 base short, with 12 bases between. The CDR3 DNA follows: TGCGCCAGCAGTGAGTCTTTGACTACCCGGAACACCGGGGAGCTGTTTTTT. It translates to CASSESLTTRNTGELFF.

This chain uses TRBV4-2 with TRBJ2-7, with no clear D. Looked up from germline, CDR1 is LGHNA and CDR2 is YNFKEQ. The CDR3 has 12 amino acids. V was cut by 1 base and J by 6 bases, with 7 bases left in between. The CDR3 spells CASSQVAAEQYF. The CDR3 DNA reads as TGTGCCAGCAGCCAAGTCGCAGCCGAGCAGTACTTC.

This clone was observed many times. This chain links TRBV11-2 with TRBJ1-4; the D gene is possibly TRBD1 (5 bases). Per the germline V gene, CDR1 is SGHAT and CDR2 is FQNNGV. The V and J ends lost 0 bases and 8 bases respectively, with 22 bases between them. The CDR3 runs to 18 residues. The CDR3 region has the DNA TGTGCCAGCAGCTTAGATCTTTGGGGCGCAGGGTATAACGAAAAACTGTTTTTT. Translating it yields CASSLDLWGAGYNEKLFF.

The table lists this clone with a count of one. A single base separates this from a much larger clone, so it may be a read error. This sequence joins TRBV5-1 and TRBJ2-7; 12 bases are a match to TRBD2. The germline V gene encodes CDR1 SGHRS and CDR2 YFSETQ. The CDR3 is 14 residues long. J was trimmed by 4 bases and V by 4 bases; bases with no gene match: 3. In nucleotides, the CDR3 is TGCGCCAGCAGCCCCGGGACTAGCGGGTACGAGCAGTACTTC. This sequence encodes CASSPGTSGYEQYF.

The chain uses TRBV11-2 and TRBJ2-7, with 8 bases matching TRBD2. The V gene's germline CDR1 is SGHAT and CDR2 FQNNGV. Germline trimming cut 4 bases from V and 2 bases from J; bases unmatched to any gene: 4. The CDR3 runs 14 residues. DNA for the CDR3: TGTGCCAGCAGCTATAGCGGGGCCGCCTACGAGCAGTACTTC. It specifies CASSYSGAAYEQYF. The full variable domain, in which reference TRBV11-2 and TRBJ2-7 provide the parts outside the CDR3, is EAGVAQSPRYKIIEKRQSVAFWCNPISGHATLYWYQQILGQGPKLLIQFQNNGVVDDSQLPKDRFSAERLKGVDSTLKIQPAKLEDSAVYLCASSYSGAAYEQYFGPGTRLTVT.

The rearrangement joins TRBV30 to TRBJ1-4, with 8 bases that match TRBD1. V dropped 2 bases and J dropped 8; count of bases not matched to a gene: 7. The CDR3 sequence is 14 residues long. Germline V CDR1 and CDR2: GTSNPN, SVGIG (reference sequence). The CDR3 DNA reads TGTGCCTGGAGTCACGGACAGGGTTGGGAAAAACTGTTTTTT. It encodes CAWSHGQGWEKLFF. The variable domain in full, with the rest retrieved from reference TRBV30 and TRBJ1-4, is SQTIHQWPATLVQPVGSPLSLECTVEGTSNPNLYWYRQAAGRGLQLLFYSVGIGQISSEVPQNLSASRPQDRQFILSSKKLLLSDSGFYLCAWSHGQGWEKLFFGSGTQLSVL.